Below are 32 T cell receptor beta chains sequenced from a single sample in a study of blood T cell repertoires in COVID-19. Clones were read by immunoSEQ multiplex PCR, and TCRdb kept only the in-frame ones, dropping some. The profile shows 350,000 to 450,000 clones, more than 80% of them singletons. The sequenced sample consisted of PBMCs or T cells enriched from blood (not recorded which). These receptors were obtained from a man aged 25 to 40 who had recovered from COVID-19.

The CDR3 spells CSASRLAGEETQYF. The CDR3 nucleotides are TGCAGTGCTAGTCGACTAGCGGGAGAAGAGACCCAGTACTTC. J is TRBJ2-5 and V is TRBV20-1, with TRBD2 matching over 12 bases. Looked up from germline, CDR1 is DFQATT and CDR2 is SNEGSKA (reference sequence). The J segment lost 3 bases and the V segment lost 3 bases, leaving 2 bases of the junction unmatched. CDR3 length: 14 amino acids.

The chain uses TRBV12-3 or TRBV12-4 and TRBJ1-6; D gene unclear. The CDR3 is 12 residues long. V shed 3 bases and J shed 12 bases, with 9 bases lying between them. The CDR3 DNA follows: TGTGCCAGCAGTTTTAGTACCGAACCCCTCCACTTT. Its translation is CASSFSTEPLHF.

CDR3 sequence: CGSGGEGDGYTF. The DNA of the CDR3 is TGTGGATCAGGGGGCGAGGGGGATGGCTACACCTTC. This chain links TRBV10-3 with TRBJ1-2; 8 bases are a match to TRBD1. Per the germline V gene, CDR1 is ENHRY and CDR2 is SYGVKD. The CDR3 contains 12 residues.

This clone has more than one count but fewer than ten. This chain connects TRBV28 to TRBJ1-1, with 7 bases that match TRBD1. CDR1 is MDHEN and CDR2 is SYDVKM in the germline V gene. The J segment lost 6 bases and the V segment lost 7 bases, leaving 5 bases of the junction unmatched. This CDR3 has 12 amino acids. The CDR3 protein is CASNPGTAEAFF. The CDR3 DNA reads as TGTGCCAGCAATCCCGGGACAGCTGAAGCTTTCTTT.

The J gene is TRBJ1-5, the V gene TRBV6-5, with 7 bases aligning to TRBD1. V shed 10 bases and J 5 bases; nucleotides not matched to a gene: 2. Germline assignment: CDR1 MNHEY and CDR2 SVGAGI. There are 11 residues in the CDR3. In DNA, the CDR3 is TGTGCCACCGACAGGGATCAGCCCCAGCATTTT. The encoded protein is CATDRDQPQHF.

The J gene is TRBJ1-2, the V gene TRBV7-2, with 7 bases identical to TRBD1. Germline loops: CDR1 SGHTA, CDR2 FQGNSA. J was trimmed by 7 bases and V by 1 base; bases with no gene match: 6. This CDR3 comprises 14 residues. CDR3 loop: CASSLGTGASGYTF. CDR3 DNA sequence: TGTGCCAGCAGCTTAGGTACAGGGGCCAGTGGCTACACCTTC.

In DNA, the CDR3 is TGCGCCAGCAGTGAACAGGGGGGGTGGGATGAGCAGTTCTTC. Translating it yields CASSEQGGWDEQFF. The V and J genes are TRBV10-1 and TRBJ2-1, with D perhaps TRBD1 (8 bases). Germline V gives CDR1 WNHNN, CDR2 SYGVQD (reference sequence). This CDR3 is built from 14 residues. V lost 3 bases, J lost 8 bases, and 14 bases lay in between.

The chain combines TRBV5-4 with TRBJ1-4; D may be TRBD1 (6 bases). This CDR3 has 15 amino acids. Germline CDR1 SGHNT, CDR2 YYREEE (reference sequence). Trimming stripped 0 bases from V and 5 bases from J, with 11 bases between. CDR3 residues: CASSLGGGRNEKLFF. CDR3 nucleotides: TGTGCCAGCAGCTTGGGCGGGGGCAGGAATGAAAAACTGTTTTTT. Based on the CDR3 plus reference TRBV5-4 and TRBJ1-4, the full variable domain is ETGVTQSPTHLIKTRGQQVTLRCSSQSGHNTVSWYQQALGQGPQFIFQYYREEENGRGNFPPRFSGLQFPNYSSELNVNALELDDSALYLCASSLGGGRNEKLFFGSGTQLSVL.

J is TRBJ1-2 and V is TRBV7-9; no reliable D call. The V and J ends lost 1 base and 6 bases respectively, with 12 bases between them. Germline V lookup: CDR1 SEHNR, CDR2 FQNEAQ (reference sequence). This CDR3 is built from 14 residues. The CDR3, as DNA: TGTGCCAGCAGCTTAGAGGATACAGTTCATGGCTACACCTTC. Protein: CASSLEDTVHGYTF.

CDR3 sequence: CASTPGQVYGYTF. The CDR3 nucleotides read TGTGCCAGCACTCCGGGACAGGTATATGGCTACACCTTC. The chain has TRBV6-5 and TRBJ1-2, with 8 bases aligning to TRBD1. With 7 bases clipped from V and 5 bases from J, the junction kept 6 bases outside the gene matches. This CDR3 region has 13 residues. Per the germline V gene, CDR1 is MNHEY and CDR2 is SVGAGI.

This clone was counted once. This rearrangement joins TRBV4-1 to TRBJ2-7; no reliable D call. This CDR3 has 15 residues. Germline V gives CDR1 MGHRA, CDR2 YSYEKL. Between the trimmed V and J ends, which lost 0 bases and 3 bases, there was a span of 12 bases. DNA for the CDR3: TGCGCCAGCAGCCAAGAAAGTAGTATTGTCTACGAGCAGTACTTC. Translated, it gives CASSQESSIVYEQYF.

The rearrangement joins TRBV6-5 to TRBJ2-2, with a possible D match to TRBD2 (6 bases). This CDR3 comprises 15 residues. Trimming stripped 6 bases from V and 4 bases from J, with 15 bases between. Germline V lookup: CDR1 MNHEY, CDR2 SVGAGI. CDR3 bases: TGTGCCAGCAGACCTTCGGGAGCCGGCACCGGGGAGCTGTTTTTT. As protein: CASRPSGAGTGELFF.

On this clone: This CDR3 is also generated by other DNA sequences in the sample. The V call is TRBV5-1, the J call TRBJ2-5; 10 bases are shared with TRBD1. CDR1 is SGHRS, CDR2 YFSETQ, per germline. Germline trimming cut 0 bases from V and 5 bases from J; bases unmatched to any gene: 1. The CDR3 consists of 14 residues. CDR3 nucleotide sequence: TGCGCCAGCAGCTTGGGACAGGGGGCCGAGACCCAGTACTTC. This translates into CASSLGQGAETQYF.

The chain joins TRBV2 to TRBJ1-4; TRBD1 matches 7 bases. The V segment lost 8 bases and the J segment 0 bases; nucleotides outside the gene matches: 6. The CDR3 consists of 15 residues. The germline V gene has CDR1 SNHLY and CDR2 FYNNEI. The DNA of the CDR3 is TGTGCCAGCTCACAGGGGACTGCAACTAATGAAAAACTGTTTTTT. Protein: CASSQGTATNEKLFF.

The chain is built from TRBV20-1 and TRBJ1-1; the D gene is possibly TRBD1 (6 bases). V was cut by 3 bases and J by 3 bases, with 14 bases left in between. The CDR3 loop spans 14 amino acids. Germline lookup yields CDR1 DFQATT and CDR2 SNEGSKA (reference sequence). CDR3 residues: CSASRYRAYTEAFF. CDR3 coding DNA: TGCAGTGCTAGTCGTTACAGGGCCTACACTGAAGCTTTCTTT.

CDR3 in amino acids: CASSPSGQSTDTQYF. In DNA form, the CDR3 reads TGTGCCAGCAGTCCCAGCGGGCAAAGCACAGATACGCAGTATTTT. V usage is TRBV6-5 and J usage is TRBJ2-3; D perhaps matches TRBD2 (6 bases). This CDR3 has 15 residues. Germline V gives CDR1 MNHEY, CDR2 SVGAGI. V was trimmed by 5 bases and J by 0 bases, leaving 12 bases between them.

DNA for the CDR3: TGTGCCAGTAGACTGGGGACAGGGCCCACAGATACGCAGTATTTT. This encodes CASRLGTGPTDTQYF. The V call is TRBV19, the J call TRBJ2-3, with 9 bases lining up with TRBD1. Unmatched junction bases numbered 6, after V lost 6 bases and J lost 2 bases. Germline CDR1 is LNHDA and CDR2 is SQIVND (reference sequence). The CDR3 is 15 amino acids.

In nucleotides, the CDR3 is TGTGCCGTCAGACTAGCGGGACAAGAGACCCAGTACTTC. Residues: CAVRLAGQETQYF. The rearrangement links TRBV6-5 to TRBJ2-5; TRBD2 matches 11 bases. The CDR3 has 13 amino acids. The V segment lost 11 bases and the J segment 2 bases; nucleotides outside the gene matches: 4. CDR1 is MNHEY and CDR2 is SVGAGI in the germline V gene.

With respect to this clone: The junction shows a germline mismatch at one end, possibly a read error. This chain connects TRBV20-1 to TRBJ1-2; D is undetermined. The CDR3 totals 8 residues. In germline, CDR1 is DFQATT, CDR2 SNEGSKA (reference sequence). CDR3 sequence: CSVSGSAF. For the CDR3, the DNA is TGCAGTGTATCGGGATCCGCCTTC.

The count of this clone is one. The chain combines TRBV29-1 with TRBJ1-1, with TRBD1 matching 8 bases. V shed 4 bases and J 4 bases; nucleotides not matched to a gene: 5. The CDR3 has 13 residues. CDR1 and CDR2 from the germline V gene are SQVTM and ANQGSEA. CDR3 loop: CSVGSRGPTEAFF. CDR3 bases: TGCAGCGTTGGGAGCAGGGGGCCCACTGAAGCTTTCTTT.

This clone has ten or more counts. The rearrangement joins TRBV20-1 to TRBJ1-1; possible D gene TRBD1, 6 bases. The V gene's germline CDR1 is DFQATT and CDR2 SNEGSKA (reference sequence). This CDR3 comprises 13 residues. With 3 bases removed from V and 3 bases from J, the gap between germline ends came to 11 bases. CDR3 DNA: TGCAGTGCTAGTCTTCCAGGGGACACTGAAGCTTTCTTT. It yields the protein CSASLPGDTEAFF.

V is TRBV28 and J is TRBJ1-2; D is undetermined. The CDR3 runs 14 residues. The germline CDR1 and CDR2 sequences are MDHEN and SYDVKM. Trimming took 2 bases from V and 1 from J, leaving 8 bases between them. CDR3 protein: CASSLGLSNYGYTF. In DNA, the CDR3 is TGTGCCAGCAGTTTAGGGCTCAGTAACTATGGCTACACCTTC.

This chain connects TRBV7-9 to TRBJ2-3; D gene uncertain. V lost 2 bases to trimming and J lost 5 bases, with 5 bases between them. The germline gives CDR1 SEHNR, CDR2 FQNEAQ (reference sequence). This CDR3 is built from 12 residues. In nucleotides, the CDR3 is TGTGCCAGCAGCTTATCCGTAGATACGCAGTATTTT. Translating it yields CASSLSVDTQYF.

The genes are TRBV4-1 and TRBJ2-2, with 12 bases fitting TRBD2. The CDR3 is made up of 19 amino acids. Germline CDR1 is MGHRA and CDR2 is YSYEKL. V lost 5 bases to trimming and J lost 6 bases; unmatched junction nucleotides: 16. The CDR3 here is CASSERLAGGTPGPGELFF. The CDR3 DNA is TGCGCCAGCAGCGAACGTCTAGCGGGAGGGACACCGGGTCCCGGGGAGCTGTTTTTT.

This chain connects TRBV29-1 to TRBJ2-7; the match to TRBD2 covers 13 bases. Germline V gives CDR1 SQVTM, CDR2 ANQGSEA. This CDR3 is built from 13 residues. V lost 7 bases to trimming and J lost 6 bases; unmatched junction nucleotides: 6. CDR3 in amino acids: CSARGTSGTEQYF. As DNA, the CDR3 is TGCAGCGCCCGCGGGACTAGCGGGACCGAGCAGTACTTC.

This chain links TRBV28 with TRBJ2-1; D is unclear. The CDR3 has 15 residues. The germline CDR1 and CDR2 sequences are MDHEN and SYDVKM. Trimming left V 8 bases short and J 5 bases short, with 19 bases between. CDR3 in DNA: TGTGCCAGCCGACCATCCAGGCTTATCCACAATGAGCAGTTCTTC. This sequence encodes CASRPSRLIHNEQFF.

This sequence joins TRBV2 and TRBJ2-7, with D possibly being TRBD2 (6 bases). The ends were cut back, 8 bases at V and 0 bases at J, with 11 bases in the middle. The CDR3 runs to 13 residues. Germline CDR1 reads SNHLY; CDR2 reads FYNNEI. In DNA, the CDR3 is TGTGCCAGCGGCATAGCGGCCTCCTACGAGCAGTACTTC. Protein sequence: CASGIAASYEQYF.

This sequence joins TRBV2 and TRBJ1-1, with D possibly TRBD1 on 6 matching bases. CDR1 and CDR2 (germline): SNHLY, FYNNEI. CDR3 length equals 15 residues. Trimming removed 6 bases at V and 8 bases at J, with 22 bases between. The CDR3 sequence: CASRKGQFLNSEAFF. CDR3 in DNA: TGTGCCAGCAGAAAAGGACAGTTCTTGAACTCAGAAGCTTTCTTT.

CDR3 sequence: CASSAGTGEQTQYF. The CDR3 DNA follows: TGTGCCAGCAGTGCAGGGACAGGGGAGCAGACCCAGTACTTC. The J gene is TRBJ2-5, the V gene TRBV6-1; TRBD1 matches 10 bases. In germline, CDR1 is MNHNS, CDR2 SASEGT. V lost 4 bases, J lost 6 bases, and 5 bases stayed unmatched. The CDR3 contains 14 residues.

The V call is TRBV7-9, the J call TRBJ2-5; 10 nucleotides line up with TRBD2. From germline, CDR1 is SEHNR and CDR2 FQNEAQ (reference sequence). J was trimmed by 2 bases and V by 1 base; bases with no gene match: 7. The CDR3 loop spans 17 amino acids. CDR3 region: CASSLVGASGSQETQYF. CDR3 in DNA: TGTGCCAGCAGCTTAGTTGGCGCTAGCGGGAGTCAAGAGACCCAGTACTTC.

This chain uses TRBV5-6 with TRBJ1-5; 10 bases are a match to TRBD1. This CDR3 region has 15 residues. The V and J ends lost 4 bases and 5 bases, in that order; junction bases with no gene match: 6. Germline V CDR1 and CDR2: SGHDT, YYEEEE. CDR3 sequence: CASSLGQGRYQPQHF. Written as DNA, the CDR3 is TGTGCCAGCAGCCTGGGACAGGGGCGTTATCAGCCCCAGCATTTT.

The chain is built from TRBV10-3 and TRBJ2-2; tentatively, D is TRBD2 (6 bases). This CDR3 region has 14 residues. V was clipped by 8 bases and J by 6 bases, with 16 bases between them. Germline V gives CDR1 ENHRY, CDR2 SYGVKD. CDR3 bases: TGTGCCATCGGGGCGCGGGAACCTGCCGGGGAGCTGTTTTTT. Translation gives CAIGAREPAGELFF.